The 5 T cell receptor beta chains below were found in one sample sequenced in a study of cytomegalovirus exposure and HLA in healthy donors. Amplification used 60 Vbeta primers and 13 Jbeta primers. The protocol was immunoSEQ multiplex PCR, while the TCRdb copy is restricted to in-frame clones and leaves out a portion. The sample includes over 95,000 clones, over 75% seen only once; the top ten take 10% to 11%. The specimen sequenced was PBMCs. All receptors come from a man aged 40-49 years in good health and CMV-seropositive.

The table lists this clone with a few counts. This chain uses TRBV5-1 with TRBJ2-5; no definite D call. With 0 bases removed from V and 4 bases from J, the gap between germline ends came to 13 bases. The CDR3 consists of 15 residues. Germline V gene lookup returns CDR1 SGHRS and CDR2 YFSETQ. DNA for the CDR3: TGCGCCAGCAGCTTGGGGTCAGTATCTCGAGAGACCCAGTACTTC. The encoded protein is CASSLGSVSRETQYF.

V is TRBV7-8 and J is TRBJ2-1, with D maybe TRBD1 (5 bases). Trimming shortened V by 1 base and J by 4 bases, and 14 bases separated the two germline ends. This CDR3 region has 16 residues. Per germline, CDR1 SGHVS and CDR2 FQNEAQ. The CDR3 region is CASSLDGRGSYNEQFF. The CDR3 DNA reads as TGTGCCAGCAGCTTAGACGGAAGGGGCAGTTACAATGAGCAGTTCTTC. Full variable domain (remainder filled in from reference TRBV7-8 and TRBJ2-1): GAGVSQSPRYKVAKRGQDVALRCDPISGHVSLFWYQQALGQGPEFLTYFQNEAQLDKSGLPSDRFFAERPEGSVSTLKIQRTQQEDSAVYLCASSLDGRGSYNEQFFGPGTRLTVL.

In this sample, this clone turned up a few times. The chain employs TRBV27 and TRBJ1-3; D remains ambiguous. V lost 9 bases and J lost 2, with 11 bases in between. CDR3 length: 13 residues. CDR1 is MNHEY, CDR2 SMNVEV, per germline (reference sequence). The CDR3 sequence: CASSRGTGNTIYF. The CDR3 DNA sequence: TGTGCCAGTTCCCGAGGCACTGGAAACACCATATATTTT.

V gene TRBV7-8 combines with J gene TRBJ2-3, with 7 nucleotides matching TRBD2. Germline loops: CDR1 SGHVS, CDR2 FQNEAQ. The CDR3 contains 14 residues. The V gene end was trimmed by 5 bases and the J gene end by 3 bases; junction bases not matched to a gene: 5. The CDR3 sequence is CASSRDYRTDTQYF. CDR3 bases: TGTGCCAGCAGCCGGGACTACCGAACAGATACGCAGTATTTT.

This sequence joins TRBV29-1 and TRBJ1-5; a weak D match, TRBD1 (5 bases). The germline CDR1 and CDR2 sequences are SQVTM and ANQGSEA. The CDR3 runs 14 residues. Trimming shortened V by 4 bases and J by 0 bases, and 10 bases separated the two germline ends. The CDR3 sequence: CSVVTGDSNQPQHF. CDR3 in DNA: TGCAGCGTTGTAACGGGGGATAGCAATCAGCCCCAGCATTTT.